This T cell receptor (beta chain) is from a study of molecular identifiers for immune sequencing clone quantification (dated by TCRdb to the late 2010s). For context, the study as a whole: In a replicate experiment, RNA from roughly 18,000 or 92,000 naive CD8 T cells was split into five aliquots, four of which were sequenced. This methods study used CD8 T cells to benchmark TCR RNA copy counting and molecular-identifier clustering-based TCR repertoire sequencing (MIDCIRS).

Via the germline V gene (reference sequence), CDR1 is PRHDT and CDR2 FYEKMQ. The CDR3 holds 16 amino acids from the cysteine to the phenylalanine. The sequence is cut down to CDR3 DNA, 48 bases in frame from base 1. The junction shows trimming of 6 bases on V and 2 bases on J, plus 16 bases between the germline ends. The method behind the library was PCR. For sequencing, an Illumina HiSeq 4000 was employed. Preparation of bulk TCR libraries followed a previously described approach, with the TCR primers listed in Table S5. The Qiagen AllPrep DNA/RNA kit was used to purify total RNA. Before analysis, reads from multiple sequencing runs of one library were combined. Under the source paper's analysis protocol: Reads were retained only if the reads had an exact TCR constant sequence, and the retained reads were trimmed to 150 nt and grouped according to their 12-nt molecular barcodes. Reads within each barcode group were sub-clustered using a 15% Levenshtein threshold, and quality-weighted consensus sequences were constructed for each RNA molecule. Non-functional sequences were discarded, and so were lower-count sequences lying one edit away from another sequence. Based on fitting two negative binomial distributions, any barcode sub-cluster with under 20% of the maximum read count was discarded. TCRdb cleaned the public reads at Q25 with fastp, built clones with MiXCR and kept in-frame beta chains. Each entry is one CDR3 protein sequence, shown with its most common DNA and genes. These V and J calls rely on TCRdb rather than the paper's analysis. The sample table holds roughly 50,000 distinct CDR3 sequences, of which 20% to 25% were seen once. The ten most abundant clones make up 1.5% to 2% of the sample.

The paper's findings and limits, for the study overall: Spiked-in Jurkat TCR RNA (around 9 copies' worth), which is not part of the donor repertoire, was contained in the naive libraries. Highly expanded clone sizes could be underestimated if identical TCR molecules share a barcode. Without barcode sub-clustering, chimeric consensus sequences inflated TCR diversity; chimeras reached as high as 47%. About 3 recovered TCR RNA copies per cell were obtained by modeling, versus about ten by digital PCR, implying a capture efficiency of 25% to 35%. Clones above 20 RNA copies held over 98% of molecules in CMV-specific effector cells but under 1% in naive cells. Spiked-in Jurkat TCR RNA equivalent to a single cell was reported to be detectable even among 850,000 to 1,000,000 naive CD8 T cells.

Libraries of naive CD8 T cells were generated from about 21,000 to 970,000 sorted cells, with 10%, 30% or 50% of the purified RNA used. Naive CD8 T cells were FACS-sorted as CD8+CD4-CCR7+CD45RA+ on a BD FACSAria II into RLT Plus buffer. To test detection sensitivity, Jurkat RNA equal to ten TCR copies was added to samples of roughly 17,000-1,100,000 naive CD8 T cells. CD8 T cells were enriched with RosetteSep CD8+ T Cell Enrichment Cocktail and Ficoll-Paque, followed by ACK red cell lysis. The sample holds many counts of this clonotype. This clone's antigen is unknown. The input lacks base qualities; no much larger clone sits a single base away.

Sequences were obtained from naive CD8+ T cells from blood, with Jurkat cell RNA spiked in. Reading the label with the study, this specimen's cell subset or site is: FACS-sorted CD8+CD4-CCR7+CD45RA+ naive T cells. The sequence derives from a human donor in good health. Some libraries in this study had Jurkat cell RNA spiked in. Here the chain combines TRBV13 and TRBJ2-2, with the D segment identity uncertain. The CDR3 protein sequence reads: CASRERVLGNTGELFF. The nucleotide sequence reads TGTGCCAGCAGAGAACGAGTTCTAGGTAACACCGGGGAGCTGTTTTTT.